This T cell receptor (beta chain) is drawn from a study of early T cells in non-severe SARS-CoV-2 infection. Whole-study context: Chains from this unsorted whole-blood bulk RNA could not be paired. General study findings and limits: Sequences matched to VDJdb favored anti-spike CD8 responses, while private and CD4 specificities were missed.

Individually, cDNA molecules had unique molecular identifiers attached to them. TCRdb independently ran MiXCR on the 5' RACE reads; one entry per CDR3 protein. The data hold around 53,000 distinct CDR3 sequences, with about 10% observed a single time. V was clipped by 6 bases and J by 5 bases, with 13 bases between them. Germline values: CDR1 SGHAT, CDR2 FQNNGV. The CDR3 runs 13 residues. This clonotype came up many times. Its antigen remains unknown. This clonotype was obtained from an adult who was a healthcare worker with PCR-confirmed SARS-CoV-2 infection or an uninfected control (not recorded which). Sequencing used whole blood. V and J are TRBV11-2 and TRBJ1-1; D remains ambiguous. CDR3 in DNA: TGTGCCAGCAGTTCGGGAGGTGGGACTGAAGCTTTCTTT. Protein: CASSSGGGTEAFF. Full variable domain (missing parts from reference TRBV11-2 and TRBJ1-1): EAGVAQSPRYKIIEKRQSVAFWCNPISGHATLYWYQQILGQGPKLLIQFQNNGVVDDSQLPKDRFSAERLKGVDSTLKIQPAKLEDSAVYLCASSSGGGTEAFFGQGTRLTVV.